A single sample is the source of the 15 T cell receptor beta chains below, sequenced in a study of blood T cell repertoires in COVID-19. Generated by immunoSEQ multiplex PCR, the TCRdb table keeps only in-frame clones and is missing some. Seen here are under 200,000 clones, 80% to 90% observed once, and the top ten hold roughly 19%. The sequenced sample consisted of peripheral blood. Every receptor here comes from a woman in her 70s who had recovered from COVID-19.

The gene calls are TRBV28 and TRBJ2-2, with a weak D call TRBD2 (6 bases). This CDR3 spans 16 amino acids. Germline V CDR1 and CDR2: MDHEN, SYDVKM. The V gene lost 6 bases and the J gene lost 7 bases, with 21 bases spanning the gap. DNA of the CDR3: TGTGCCAGCAGCCGTTGGGGGGACGGTGGGAGCGGGGAGCTGTTTTTT. This translates into CASSRWGDGGSGELFF.

This sequence joins TRBV28 and TRBJ2-7; TRBD2 agrees at 7 bases. Per the germline V gene, CDR1 is MDHEN and CDR2 is SYDVKM. This CDR3 comprises 15 residues. V gave up 6 bases and J gave up 3 bases; unmatched junction bases: 11. The CDR3 DNA follows: TGTGCCAGCAGCCCTCATGGCCTAGCGGACTACGAGCAGTACTTC. Amino acid sequence: CASSPHGLADYEQYF.

The chain links TRBV7-6 to TRBJ2-3, with a possible D match to TRBD1 (6 bases). The CDR3 contains 15 residues. CDR1 SGHVS and CDR2 FNYEAQ come from the germline V gene. V lost 5 bases to trimming and J lost 0 bases, with 12 bases between them. The CDR3 DNA reads TGTGCCAGCAGCCCCGCAGGGGCCAGCACAGATACGCAGTATTTT. Protein: CASSPAGASTDTQYF.

The chain carries TRBV5-4 and TRBJ1-2; TRBD1 might be the D (6 bases). CDR1 and CDR2 (germline): SGHNT, YYREEE (reference sequence). Trimming shortened V by 0 bases and J by 9 bases, and 18 bases separated the two germline ends. The CDR3 length is 15 residues. CDR3 DNA sequence: TGTGCCAGCAGCTTGGTTGGGACACAGGTTCGTCGCTACACCTTC. It encodes CASSLVGTQVRRYTF.

V is TRBV28 and J is TRBJ2-3; 7 bases align to TRBD2. The CDR3 sequence is 15 residues long. Losses at the gene ends were 8 bases for V and 0 bases for J; bases not matched to a gene: 8. CDR1 and CDR2 (germline): MDHEN, SYDVKM. The CDR3 bases are TGTGCCAGCCGCGGTGGGGGGGATAGCACAGATACGCAGTATTTT. Translated, it gives CASRGGGDSTDTQYF. Based on the CDR3 plus reference TRBV28 and TRBJ2-3, the full variable domain is DVKVTQSSRYLVKRTGEKVFLECVQDMDHENMFWYRQDPGLGLRLIYFSYDVKMKEKGDIPEGYSVSREKKERFSLILESASTNQTSMYLCASRGGGDSTDTQYFGPGTRLTVL.

The table lists this clone with many counts. The chain uses TRBV5-4 and TRBJ1-1, with D possibly matching TRBD1 (5 bases). This CDR3 spans 16 amino acids. Germline V gives CDR1 SGHNT, CDR2 YYREEE (reference sequence). Trimming took off 0 bases at V and 0 bases at J, with 12 bases between the two ends. CDR3 region: CASSLAGGTVNTEAFF. As DNA, the CDR3 is TGTGCCAGCAGCTTGGCGGGGGGGACGGTGAACACTGAAGCTTTCTTT. Filled out from reference TRBV5-4 and TRBJ1-1, the complete variable domain reads ETGVTQSPTHLIKTRGQQVTLRCSSQSGHNTVSWYQQALGQGPQFIFQYYREEENGRGNFPPRFSGLQFPNYSSELNVNALELDDSALYLCASSLAGGTVNTEAFFGQGTRLTVV.

This chain joins TRBV10-3 and TRBJ2-5, with unresolved D. Trimming shortened V by 0 bases and J by 5 bases, and 10 bases separated the two germline ends. CDR1 and CDR2 (germline): ENHRY, SYGVKD. The CDR3 totals 14 residues. Here the CDR3 reads CAISESLGAETQYF. CDR3 DNA sequence: TGTGCCATCAGTGAGTCTTTGGGCGCGGAGACCCAGTACTTC.

The chain is built from TRBV3-1 (or the pseudogene TRBV3-2) and TRBJ2-5, with 11 positions matching TRBD1. The CDR3 runs 16 residues. V was clipped by 0 bases and J by 4 bases; unmatched bases: 4. The germline V gene has CDR1 LGHDT and CDR2 YNNKEL (reference sequence). The CDR3 DNA reads as TGTGCCAGCAGCCAAGAAGGGGGACAGGGGGGAGAGACCCAGTACTTC. It yields the protein CASSQEGGQGGETQYF.

This chain joins TRBV5-1 and TRBJ1-2; 9 bases map to TRBD1. V trimming: 4 bases; J trimming: 5 bases; junction bases outside the gene matches: 9. Germline V gene data show CDR1 as SGHRS and CDR2 as YFSETQ. The CDR3 contains 15 residues. The CDR3 reads CASSLSTGGDYGYTF. The CDR3 coding sequence is TGCGCCAGCAGCCTATCGACAGGGGGGGATTATGGCTACACCTTC.

In its sample, this clone was seen a few times. This chain joins TRBV5-1 and TRBJ1-3; the match to TRBD1 covers 8 bases. CDR1 and CDR2 (germline): SGHRS, YFSETQ. J was trimmed by 0 bases and V by 4 bases; bases with no gene match: 6. The CDR3 extends over 16 amino acids. Written as DNA, the CDR3 is TGCGCCAGCAGCGTCGGGACAGGATCCTCTGGAAACACCATATATTTT. Protein: CASSVGTGSSGNTIYF.

The chain employs TRBV2 and TRBJ1-4, with D perhaps matching TRBD1 (5 bases). The germline V and J ends were trimmed by 8 bases and 5 bases, with 15 bases remaining between them. In germline, CDR1 is SNHLY, CDR2 FYNNEI. The CDR3 is 14 residues long. DNA for the CDR3: TGTGCCAGCGGGAGGGACGGAGAAAATGAAAAACTGTTTTTT. Its translation: CASGRDGENEKLFF.

Concerning this clone itself: One end of the junction does not line up with germline, which may come from a read error. V is TRBV13 and J is TRBJ1-5; tentative D call: TRBD1 (5 bases). Germline V lookup: CDR1 PRHDT, CDR2 FYEKMQ (reference sequence). This CDR3 is built from 14 residues. The CDR3 reads CASSLGHGNQPQHF. Here the CDR3 DNA reads TGTGCCAGCAGCCTAGGACATGGCAATCAGCCCCAGCATTTT.

This clone is a singleton in its sample. This chain links TRBV29-1 with TRBJ2-3, with D maybe TRBD2 (7 bases). Germline V lookup: CDR1 SQVTM, CDR2 ANQGSEA. Trimming left V 6 bases short and J 5 bases short, with 21 bases between. CDR3 length equals 15 residues. CDR3 residues: CSVPEGGGTGDTQYF. The DNA for the CDR3 is TGCAGCGTCCCGGAGGGGGGGGGCACGGGAGATACGCAGTATTTT.

The chain is built from TRBV5-5 and TRBJ2-7, with 8 bases lining up with TRBD1. The CDR3 loop spans 13 amino acids. The trim removed 5 bases at V and 3 bases at J, leaving 4 bases unmatched. Germline CDR1 is SGHKS and CDR2 is YYEKEE (reference sequence). Here the CDR3 reads CASSLDRGYEQYF. In DNA form, the CDR3 reads TGTGCCAGCAGTTTAGACAGGGGCTACGAGCAGTACTTC.

This chain connects TRBV5-6 to TRBJ2-7; D is ambiguous. Germline V CDR1 and CDR2: SGHDT, YYEEEE. The CDR3 covers 12 residues. V lost 0 bases and J lost 4, with 5 bases in between. In nucleotides, the CDR3 is TGTGCCAGCAGCTTGGGCAGATACGAGCAGTACTTC. Protein: CASSLGRYEQYF.